This TCR beta chain was captured in a study of T cell changes during pregnancy in multiple sclerosis. Trimming shortened V by 2 bases and J by 4 bases, and 6 bases separated the two germline ends. Germline lookup yields CDR1 SGHAT and CDR2 FQNNGV. The CDR3 has 12 residues. The data were produced by immunoSEQ multiplex PCR, yet TCRdb's version contains in-frame clones alone and is incomplete. The repertoire holds approximately 44,000 clones, more than 85% seen once, with about 0.48% in the top ten. This clone was seen just once. The genes are TRBV11-2 and TRBJ2-7; unclear D gene. The source of this sequence is a female donor in good health, enrolled as a control in a pregnancy study. Here the sequenced sample was CD4+ T cells from peripheral blood mononuclear cells, taken in the second trimester of pregnancy. CDR3 in DNA: TGTGCCAGCAGCTTAAGCATTTACGAGCAGTACTTC. It is translated as CASSLSIYEQYF.